The following is a TCR beta chain sequence with its context. The sample originates from a study of blood T cell repertoires in COVID-19. V dropped 3 bases and J dropped 0 bases, with 14 bases sitting between them. Germline assignment: CDR1 KGHDR and CDR2 SFDVKD. This CDR3 region has 17 residues. Here immunoSEQ multiplex PCR was the method, and the copy in TCRdb shows in-frame clones only, minus some. This table has about 86,000 clones, about four fifths appearing once. The chain joins TRBV24-1 to TRBJ1-5; D call uncertain. The sequenced sample consisted of peripheral blood. The sequence came from a woman of 80 years or more with acute or convalescent COVID-19. The CDR3 DNA reads as TGTGCCACCAGTGATCCTCGTCCCCGTTATAGCAATCAGCCCCAGCATTTT. Protein: CATSDPRPRYSNQPQHF.